The next 23 T cell receptor beta chains were all read from a single sample in a study of T cell repertoires in cytomegalovirus infection. TCRdb processed the reads anew with MiXCR; each CDR3 protein has one entry. The sample has 150,000 to 200,000 distinct CDR3 sequences, around an eighth seen once; the top ten hold roughly 30%. Sequenced: PBMCs. These receptors were obtained from a human donor in good health (CMV status not recorded). Some clones in this sample may be carry-over from other donors' samples.

This chain joins TRBV24-1 and TRBJ2-1, with D perhaps matching TRBD1 (6 bases). Germline CDR1 is KGHDR and CDR2 is SFDVKD. V lost 3 bases to trimming and J lost 3 bases, with 14 bases between them. This CDR3 is 16 amino acids long. CDR3 amino acids: CATSDPGQSSYNEQFF. CDR3 nucleotide sequence: TGTGCCACCAGTGATCCTGGACAGAGTAGCTACAATGAGCAGTTCTTC.

Many counts were recorded for this clonotype. The chain couples TRBV7-9 to TRBJ1-4; tentatively, D is TRBD1 (6 bases). CDR1 and CDR2 (germline): SEHNR, FQNEAQ (reference sequence). The CDR3 loop spans 16 amino acids. V lost 4 bases and J 4 bases, leaving 16 bases between the germline ends. The CDR3 bases are TGTGCCAGCAGCTCCCTTGCGGGGGGCCTTAATGAAAAACTGTTTTTT. Translating it yields CASSSLAGGLNEKLFF. Drawing the rest from reference TRBV7-9 and TRBJ1-4, the complete variable domain is DTGVSQNPRHKITKRGQNVTFRCDPISEHNRLYWYRQTLGQGPEFLTYFQNEAQLEKSRLLSDRFSAERPKGSFSTLEIQRTEQGDSAMYLCASSSLAGGLNEKLFFGSGTQLSVL.

This chain uses TRBV29-1 with TRBJ1-1; 9 nucleotides agree with TRBD1. Trimming took 5 bases from V and 7 from J; bases not matched to a gene: 2. Germline CDR1 is SQVTM and CDR2 is ANQGSEA. CDR3 length: 11 amino acids. The CDR3 is CSVQDRGEAFF. The CDR3 DNA reads as TGCAGCGTTCAGGACAGGGGTGAAGCTTTCTTT.

This clonotype was picked up many times. The chain has TRBV12-3 or TRBV12-4 and TRBJ1-3; D is undetermined. V was shortened by 3 bases and J by 1 base, with 7 bases between the two germline ends. The CDR3 covers 14 residues. CDR3 region: CASSLSGSGNTIYF. CDR3 DNA: TGTGCCAGCAGTTTGAGTGGTTCTGGAAACACCATATATTTT.

V is TRBV7-9 and J is TRBJ2-7; 10 bases agree with TRBD2. V dropped 1 base and J dropped 5; count of bases not matched to a gene: 8. Germline lookup yields CDR1 SEHNR and CDR2 FQNEAQ (reference sequence). The CDR3 extends over 16 amino acids. The CDR3 DNA sequence: TGTGCCAGCAGCTTAGGAGGAGCGGGAGGGCCCAACGAGCAGTACTTC. Amino acids: CASSLGGAGGPNEQYF.

This clonotype was seen repeatedly, ten times or more. The chain recombines TRBV28 with TRBJ2-7, with D hard to call. The CDR3 length is 14 residues. Germline V gene data show CDR1 as MDHEN and CDR2 as SYDVKM. Deletions cut 7 bases from V and 2 bases from J, with 15 bases between. CDR3 sequence (DNA): TGTGCCAGCACCCTAGGGCGGTCTACCTACGAGCAGTACTTC. This codes for CASTLGRSTYEQYF.

This clonotype was observed a handful of times. The chain carries TRBV10-3 and TRBJ1-5; 9 positions agree with TRBD1. J lost 4 bases, V lost 3 bases, and 7 bases had no gene match. This CDR3 comprises 16 residues. Germline V gene sequence: CDR1 ENHRY, CDR2 SYGVKD. The DNA of the CDR3 is TGTGCCATCAGTGACCAGGACAGGGGATCAAATCAGCCCCAGCATTTT. It is translated as CAISDQDRGSNQPQHF.

The table lists this clonotype with many counts. This chain connects TRBV7-9 to TRBJ2-2; weak D call: TRBD1 (6 bases). V dropped 5 bases and J dropped 0 bases, with 10 bases sitting between them. CDR1 is SEHNR and CDR2 is FQNEAQ in the germline V gene (reference sequence). This CDR3 region has 15 residues. CDR3 region: CASSPDSPNTGELFF. CDR3 bases: TGTGCCAGCAGCCCGGACAGCCCGAACACCGGGGAGCTGTTTTTT.

The CDR3 sequence is CASSIFSGGLTYEQYF. In DNA, the CDR3 is TGTGCCAGTAGTATATTTTCCGGAGGACTAACCTACGAGCAGTACTTC. The chain is built from TRBV19 and TRBJ2-7; D is possibly TRBD2 (6 bases). Trimming removed 2 bases at V and 2 bases at J, with 16 bases between. The CDR3 contains 16 residues. Per the germline V gene, CDR1 is LNHDA and CDR2 is SQIVND (reference sequence).

The chain carries TRBV14 and TRBJ2-7; D is ambiguous. V was pared by 0 bases and J by 3 bases, with 12 bases between. The length of the CDR3 is 15 residues. CDR1 SGHDN and CDR2 FVKESK come from the germline V gene. DNA for the CDR3: TGTGCCAGCAGCCAAGATCGAAGACGGGTCTACGAGCAGTACTTC. As protein: CASSQDRRRVYEQYF. Drawing the rest from reference TRBV14 and TRBJ2-7, the complete variable domain is EAGVTQFPSHSVIEKGQTVTLRCDPISGHDNLYWYRRVMGKEIKFLLHFVKESKQDESGMPNNRFLAERTGGTYSTLKVQPAELEDSGVYFCASSQDRRRVYEQYFGPGTRLTVT.

This clonotype showed up many times. The genes are TRBV2 and TRBJ2-4; D is undetermined. Germline V gene data show CDR1 as SNHLY and CDR2 as FYNNEI. Trimming took 0 bases from V and 0 from J, leaving 9 bases between them. The CDR3 length is 16 residues. CDR3 coding DNA: TGTGCCAGCAGTGAAGCGCTTCGTCTAGCCAAAAACATTCAGTACTTC. Its translation is CASSEALRLAKNIQYF.

In its sample, this clonotype was seen many times. V and J are TRBV6-5 and TRBJ2-7; 8 bases map to TRBD2. CDR1 is MNHEY and CDR2 is SVGAGI in the germline V gene. J was trimmed by 1 base and V by 0 bases; bases with no gene match: 5. There are 16 residues in the CDR3. CDR3 coding DNA: TGTGCCAGCAGTTACTCGAGCGGGAGAGATTCCTACGAGCAGTACTTC. Translating it yields CASSYSSGRDSYEQYF.

This clonotype was counted a few times. V and J are TRBV29-1 and TRBJ1-2; D unresolved. Germline V gene sequence: CDR1 SQVTM, CDR2 ANQGSEA. The V gene lost 5 bases and the J gene lost 2 bases, with 12 bases spanning the gap. The CDR3 has 13 residues. The CDR3 DNA is TGCAGCGTTCGGGGTAGTGGAAACTATGGCTACACCTTC. It is translated as CSVRGSGNYGYTF. Variable domain in full (rest from reference TRBV29-1 and TRBJ1-2): SAVISQKPSRDICQRGTSLTIQCQVDSQVTMMFWYRQQPGQSLTLIATANQGSEATYESGFVIDKFPISRPNLTFSTLTVSNMSPEDSSIYLCSVRGSGNYGYTFGSGTRLTVV.

The rearrangement joins TRBV5-5 to TRBJ2-7; D is unresolved. CDR1 is SGHKS, CDR2 YYEKEE, per germline (reference sequence). The ends were cut back, 0 bases at V and 6 bases at J, with 7 bases in the middle. This CDR3 has 12 residues. The CDR3 nucleotides are TGTGCCAGCAGCTTGGAAGTCGGCGAGCAGTACTTC. Translation: CASSLEVGEQYF.

The gene calls are TRBV19 and TRBJ1-5; TRBD1 aligns across 9 bases. Germline loops: CDR1 LNHDA, CDR2 SQIVND (reference sequence). The CDR3 loop spans 15 amino acids. The V and J ends lost 7 bases and 1 base, in that order; junction bases with no gene match: 5. In nucleotides, the CDR3 is TGTGCCAGTACGGACAGGGGTGTCAGCAATCAGCCCCAGCATTTT. Encoded protein: CASTDRGVSNQPQHF.

CDR3 amino acids: CASSFISRGNEQFF. DNA of the CDR3: TGTGCCAGCAGTTTCATCTCGAGGGGGAATGAGCAGTTCTTC. This chain uses TRBV12-3 or TRBV12-4 with TRBJ2-1; perhaps TRBD1 as D (6 bases). This CDR3 has 14 amino acids. V gave up 3 bases and J gave up 7 bases, with 13 bases separating them.

The chain couples TRBV29-1 to TRBJ1-1, with D maybe TRBD1 (5 bases). CDR3 length: 17 amino acids. V lost 3 bases and J 11 bases, leaving 31 bases between the germline ends. Germline CDR1 is SQVTM and CDR2 is ANQGSEA. CDR3 amino acids: CSVDWGQPRSGGLGAFF. In DNA form, the CDR3 reads TGCAGCGTTGATTGGGGTCAGCCGCGATCCGGGGGGTTAGGCGCTTTCTTT.

The sample holds a few counts of this clonotype. The V call is TRBV7-2, the J call TRBJ1-1; the D gene is possibly TRBD1 (5 bases). Trimming removed 2 bases at V and 2 bases at J, with 9 bases between. Germline lookup yields CDR1 SGHTA and CDR2 FQGNSA. CDR3 length: 14 amino acids. This CDR3 is CASSLMTDNTEAFF. CDR3 in DNA: TGTGCCAGCAGCTTAATGACAGACAACACTGAAGCTTTCTTT.

This clonotype was picked up many times. The chain carries TRBV28 and TRBJ1-2, with D unresolved. In germline, CDR1 is MDHEN, CDR2 SYDVKM. The CDR3 consists of 11 residues. The ends were cut back, 2 bases at V and 8 bases at J, with 6 bases in the middle. CDR3 protein: CASSLAEGYTF. DNA of the CDR3: TGTGCCAGCAGTTTAGCGGAGGGCTACACCTTC.

The rearrangement joins TRBV3-1 to TRBJ2-7; D perhaps matches TRBD2 (6 bases). Germline loops: CDR1 LGHDT, CDR2 YNNKEL (reference sequence). The germline V and J ends were trimmed by 3 bases and 3 bases, with 12 bases remaining between them. This CDR3 is 14 amino acids long. CDR3 sequence (DNA): TGTGCCAGCAGCCATTCCGGGAGCTTCTACGAGCAGTACTTC. Encoded protein: CASSHSGSFYEQYF.

This clonotype was seen ten or more times. This rearrangement joins TRBV7-8 to TRBJ2-1, with D tentatively TRBD2 (5 bases). Looked up from germline, CDR1 is SGHVS and CDR2 is FQNEAQ. The germline V and J ends were trimmed by 5 bases and 0 bases, with 11 bases remaining between them. The CDR3 runs 15 residues. In DNA, the CDR3 is TGTGCCAGCAGCCTCGGACTTGCCTCCTACAATGAGCAGTTCTTC. The encoded protein is CASSLGLASYNEQFF.

In this sample, this clonotype turned up a few times. The gene calls are TRBV2 and TRBJ2-7; D gene uncertain. Trimming removed 4 bases from V and 6 bases from J, with 10 bases in between. The CDR3 extends over 12 amino acids. Germline V gene sequence: CDR1 SNHLY, CDR2 FYNNEI. The CDR3, as DNA: TGTGCCAGCAGTGTTTCAGCCCGCGAGCAGTACTTC. The encoded protein is CASSVSAREQYF.

This clonotype was seen many times. The chain recombines TRBV9 with TRBJ2-1; 9 bases are a match to TRBD2. CDR1 and CDR2 from the germline V gene are SGDLS and YYNGEE. J gave up 5 bases and V 0 bases, and 9 bases lay outside the gene matches. CDR3 length: 17 residues. The CDR3 spells CASSVDGAGGLNNEQFF. The DNA for the CDR3 is TGTGCCAGCAGCGTAGACGGAGCGGGAGGACTCAACAATGAGCAGTTCTTC. Full variable domain (outside the CDR3, taken from reference TRBV9 and TRBJ2-1): DSGVTQTPKHLITATGQRVTLRCSPRSGDLSVYWYQQSLDQGLQFLIQYYNGEERAKGNILERFSAQQFPDLHSELNLSSLELGDSALYFCASSVDGAGGLNNEQFFGPGTRLTVL.